This T cell receptor beta chain was identified during a study of tumor-infiltrating lymphocytes in primary liver carcinoma. Study-wide findings and caveats: Whereas tumor region pairs overlapped more, tumor-adjacent and tumor-blood pairs overlapped less. Blood's top-250-clone fraction was significantly lower than that of tumors (p = 0.039).

Comments on this clonotype: Its specificity is not known. This sequence may be a read error, since a much larger clone differs from it by one base.

Reverse transcription of 500 to 650 ng total RNA with a constant-region primer produced TCR beta cDNA. Three nested multiplex PCR rounds, a slightly modified ARM-PCR method, built the TCR beta libraries. TCRdb re-called the multiplex PCR reads through MiXCR, storing one row per CDR3 protein. The repertoire holds fewer than 400,000 distinct CDR3 sequences, with about 62% as singletons. RNA was extracted from whole blood without cell sorting, alongside germline DNA. The clonotype comes from a man in his forties or fifties with primary liver carcinoma and hepatitis B virus infection. The sample consisted of peripheral blood.

The CDR3, as DNA: TGCAGCGTTGACGGCAGTGTGGGTGACGGGCGAGAGACCCAGTACTTC. This translates into CSVDGSVGDGRETQYF. The rearrangement links TRBV29-1 to TRBJ2-5; D call uncertain. CDR3 length equals 16 residues. The V end lost 3 bases, the J end lost 4 bases, and 21 bases lay between the germline ends. The germline V gene has CDR1 SQVTM and CDR2 ANQGSEA.